This paragraph covers one T cell receptor (beta chain) sequence. Combining a sample-barcoded 5' primer with a J-beta primer mix, a second PCR ran for about 7 to 11 cycles. TCRdb itself ran the 5' RACE reads through MiXCR, one entry per CDR3 protein. Among about 650,000 distinct CDR3 sequences listed, roughly 32% were seen once. This entry comes from a study of blood T cells in healthy people across ages. The CDR3 runs to 16 residues. Looked up from germline, CDR1 is LGHDT and CDR2 is YNNKEL (reference sequence). Germline trimming cut 4 bases from V and 8 bases from J; bases unmatched to any gene: 13. The TCR was taken from a woman older than 75 in good health. The sequencing sample was made of blood. This chain joins TRBV3-1 and TRBJ2-1, with 8 bases lining up with TRBD2. CDR3 in DNA: TGTGCCAGCAGCCCCCCTATGCGGGGGGCTTGGGATGAGCAGTTCTTC. Translating gives CASSPPMRGAWDEQFF.